This TCR beta chain was identified in a study of blood T cell repertoires in COVID-19. Turning to the study itself: COVID-19 samples, acute and convalescent, were from the United States, Italy and Spain.

V was cut by 0 bases and J by 2 bases, with 10 bases left in between. CDR3 length: 15 amino acids. Germline V CDR1 and CDR2: SNHLY, FYNNEI. This clone is a singleton in its sample. Assay: immunoSEQ multiplex PCR; the TCRdb copy retains only in-frame clones and omits some. This repertoire shows about 190,000 clones, under 80% found once; its top ten account for around 11%. Sequencing was carried out using peripheral blood. The TCR was taken from a woman aged 50 to 60 with acute or convalescent COVID-19. The chain links TRBV2 to TRBJ1-1, with D possibly matching TRBD1 (5 bases). The CDR3 DNA follows: TGTGCCAGCAGTGAAGCGGGGGGTCTAAACACTGAAGCTTTCTTT. Residues: CASSEAGGLNTEAFF.